This TCR beta chain comes out of a study of T cells in localized non-small cell lung cancer. The assay was immunoSEQ multiplex PCR, and TCRdb's table has in-frame clones only and misses some. The repertoire holds over 30,000 clones, with 80% to 90% as singletons. This CDR3 has 17 residues. V lost 5 bases and J lost 3; bases outside the gene matches: 14. Germline V lookup: CDR1 KGHSH, CDR2 LQKENI. Sequencing was performed on peripheral blood, taken before any cancer treatment. This chain links TRBV18 with TRBJ2-3; 7 bases match TRBD2. The clonotype originates from a woman aged 40-75 years with stage I lung adenocarcinoma. The CDR3 region has the DNA TGTGCCAGCTCAAGGGAAAAGGCGGGAGTGAGGACAGATACGCAGTATTTT. Protein product: CASSREKAGVRTDTQYF.